The 29 T cell receptor beta chains below come from one sample, sequenced in a study of memory CD8 T cells in hepatitis C reinfection. Described time point: late/post reinfection, 12 to 24 weeks after detection. No in vitro expansion preceded TCR sequencing of the sorted cells. Clones were sequenced by immunoSEQ multiplex PCR, and TCRdb holds only the in-frame ones, with some missing. The table records tens of thousands of clones, 89% of them present only once. Sequencing was performed on naive CD8+ T cells sorted from blood. Receptors originate from a man aged 18 to 29 with hepatitis C virus infection.

CDR3 coding DNA: TGCGCCAGCAGCCAAGACAACATGAACACTGAAGCTTTCTTT. Protein product: CASSQDNMNTEAFF. The rearrangement links TRBV4-3 to TRBJ1-1; D gene uncertain. V was clipped by 0 bases and J by 0 bases, with 5 bases between them. The CDR3 contains 14 residues. Germline-derived CDR1 and CDR2 are LGHNA and YSLEER.

V and J are TRBV28 and TRBJ1-2, with 7 bases lining up with TRBD1. This CDR3 is built from 13 residues. Germline V gene data show CDR1 as MDHEN and CDR2 as SYDVKM. With V trimmed by 6 bases and J by 3 bases, 4 bases remained unmatched. The CDR3 here is CASSTGTDYGYTF. The CDR3 bases are TGTGCCAGCAGCACCGGGACAGACTATGGCTACACCTTC.

The sample holds a few counts of this clone. The V call is TRBV6-6, the J call TRBJ2-7; D may be TRBD1 (6 bases). CDR3 length: 12 amino acids. Germline values: CDR1 MNHNY, CDR2 SVGAGI (reference sequence). The V end lost 6 bases, the J end lost 4 bases, and 10 bases lay between the germline ends. The CDR3 sequence: CASSLTGYEQYV. As DNA, the CDR3 is TGTGCCAGCAGCCTAACAGGGTACGAGCAGTACGTC.

The genes are TRBV15 and TRBJ1-2; 8 positions agree with TRBD1. Germline values: CDR1 LNHNV, CDR2 YYDKDF (reference sequence). The CDR3 length is 15 residues. J lost 4 bases, V lost 4 bases, and 8 bases had no gene match. This CDR3 is CATSTNRGVIYGYTF. The CDR3 nucleotides are TGTGCCACCAGCACTAACAGGGGGGTAATCTATGGCTACACCTTC. Full variable domain (remainder filled in from reference TRBV15 and TRBJ1-2): DAMVIQNPRYQVTQFGKPVTLSCSQTLNHNVMYWYQQKSSQAPKLLFHYYDKDFNNEADTPDNFQSRRPNTSFCFLDIRSPGLGDTAMYLCATSTNRGVIYGYTFGSGTRLTVV.

This clone was seen just once. Here the CDR3 DNA reads TGTGCCAGCAGCTTGACAGGGACCAATCAGCCCCAGCATTTT. Translating it yields CASSLTGTNQPQHF. The chain employs TRBV9 and TRBJ1-5, with TRBD1 identical over 7 bases. The V and J ends lost 4 bases and 3 bases, in that order; junction bases with no gene match: 4. Germline values: CDR1 SGDLS, CDR2 YYNGEE. The CDR3 extends over 14 amino acids.

The V call is TRBV5-6, the J call TRBJ2-5; 8 bases match TRBD2. The trim removed 4 bases at V and 2 bases at J, leaving 19 bases unmatched. There are 19 residues in the CDR3. CDR1 is SGHDT, CDR2 YYEEEE, per germline. CDR3 sequence: CASSLLVAGQKGTQETQYF. In DNA form, the CDR3 reads TGTGCCAGCAGCCTCCTAGTAGCGGGGCAAAAGGGGACACAAGAGACCCAGTACTTC. Variable domain in full (rest from reference TRBV5-6 and TRBJ2-5): DAGVTQSPTHLIKTRGQQVTLRCSPKSGHDTVSWYQQALGQGPQFIFQYYEEEERQRGNFPDRFSGHQFPNYSSELNVNALLLGDSALYLCASSLLVAGQKGTQETQYFGPGTRLLVL.

The chain couples TRBV29-1 to TRBJ1-2, with a possible D match to TRBD1 (6 bases). From germline, CDR1 is SQVTM and CDR2 ANQGSEA. Trimming left V 3 bases short and J 3 bases short, with 17 bases between. The CDR3 is made up of 15 amino acids. This CDR3 reads CSVDHTDSPDYGYTF. CDR3 nucleotide sequence: TGCAGCGTTGACCACACGGACAGTCCCGACTATGGCTACACCTTC.

The chain combines TRBV7-9 with TRBJ2-2; D is unclear. Trimming took 5 bases from V and 4 from J, leaving 5 bases between them. Germline V lookup: CDR1 SEHNR, CDR2 FQNEAQ (reference sequence). There are 12 residues in the CDR3. CDR3 sequence: CASSPSTGELFF. DNA for the CDR3: TGTGCCAGCAGCCCCTCCACCGGGGAGCTGTTTTTT.

This clone has a single count. The chain employs TRBV5-5 and TRBJ2-2; no firm D call. V was shortened by 0 bases and J by 4 bases, with 10 bases between the two germline ends. CDR3 length equals 15 residues. Germline V gives CDR1 SGHKS, CDR2 YYEKEE (reference sequence). CDR3 DNA: TGTGCCAGCAGCTTGGTCACGGAGATCACCGGGGAGCTGTTTTTT. Residues: CASSLVTEITGELFF.

V is TRBV30 and J is TRBJ2-3; 8 bases fit TRBD1. Germline assignment: CDR1 GTSNPN and CDR2 SVGIG (reference sequence). The CDR3 runs to 15 residues. J lost 6 bases, V lost 2 bases, and 10 bases had no gene match. In nucleotides, the CDR3 is TGTGCCTGGAGTCGCGCCGGGACAGGAGGCGATACGCAGTATTTT. Translated, it gives CAWSRAGTGGDTQYF.

This chain connects TRBV2 to TRBJ2-5; weak D call: TRBD2 (5 bases). The CDR3 totals 15 residues. The germline V gene encodes CDR1 SNHLY and CDR2 FYNNEI. Trimming pared 6 bases from V and 1 base from J, leaving 15 bases between. The CDR3 DNA sequence: TGTGCCAGCAGGGAGGACGAAATTTTCCAAGAGACCCAGTACTTC. It yields the protein CASREDEIFQETQYF.

The chain recombines TRBV29-1 with TRBJ2-1; TRBD2 aligns across 8 bases. This CDR3 region has 13 residues. Looked up from germline, CDR1 is SQVTM and CDR2 is ANQGSEA. Trimming removed 7 bases from V and 2 bases from J; junction bases left unmatched: 4. The CDR3 region is CSERTSPYNEQFF. The CDR3 DNA follows: TGCAGCGAACGGACTAGCCCCTACAATGAGCAGTTCTTC.

The J gene is TRBJ2-7, the V gene TRBV5-6; unclear D gene. V was clipped by 1 base and J by 6 bases, with 8 bases between them. Germline values: CDR1 SGHDT, CDR2 YYEEEE. The CDR3 spans 12 residues. CDR3 coding DNA: TGTGCCAGCAGCTTGCCGTTTAGCGAGCAGTACGTC. It codes for CASSLPFSEQYV.

The chain couples TRBV6-5 to TRBJ2-7; a weak D match, TRBD1 (6 bases). V lost 5 bases and J lost 7, with 18 bases in between. This CDR3 is built from 14 residues. From germline, CDR1 is MNHEY and CDR2 SVGAGI. CDR3: CASSNPDRPREQYV. In nucleotides, the CDR3 is TGTGCCAGCAGTAACCCCGACAGGCCGCGAGAGCAGTACGTC.

J is TRBJ2-1 and V is TRBV15; a possible D gene is TRBD2 (6 bases). V lost 6 bases and J 0 bases, leaving 12 bases between the germline ends. Germline CDR1 LNHNV, CDR2 YYDKDF (reference sequence). The length of the CDR3 is 15 residues. This CDR3 reads CATSTGTDSYNEQFF. The CDR3 region has the DNA TGTGCCACCAGTACCGGGACTGACTCCTACAATGAGCAGTTCTTC.

The rearrangement links TRBV28 to TRBJ2-3; tentatively, D is TRBD2 (5 bases). The ends were cut back, 3 bases at V and 4 bases at J, with 14 bases in the middle. This CDR3 has 15 residues. Germline CDR1 and CDR2: MDHEN and SYDVKM. CDR3 sequence: CASSFSSLVADTQYF. DNA for the CDR3: TGTGCCAGCAGTTTCTCTAGCCTAGTAGCAGATACGCAGTATTTT.

The chain couples TRBV7-2 to TRBJ1-6; 8 bases fit TRBD1. Trimming cost V 4 bases and J 9 bases; bases outside gene matches: 8. Germline assignment: CDR1 SGHTA and CDR2 FQGNSA. This CDR3 spans 15 amino acids. The CDR3 nucleotides are TGTGCCAGCAGCTCCGGGACAGGCATTGTTTCACCCCTCCACTTT. Its protein is CASSSGTGIVSPLHF. Full variable domain (outside the CDR3, taken from reference TRBV7-2 and TRBJ1-6): GAGVSQSPSNKVTEKGKDVELRCDPISGHTALYWYRQSLGQGLEFLIYFQGNSAPDKSGLPSDRFSAERTGGSVSTLTIQRTQQEDSAVYLCASSSGTGIVSPLHFGNGTRLTVT.

This clone has more than one count but fewer than ten. The V gene is TRBV19, the J gene TRBJ1-3; unclear D gene. Germline V gene data show CDR1 as LNHDA and CDR2 as SQIVND (reference sequence). The ends were cut back, 6 bases at V and 2 bases at J, with 2 bases in the middle. The CDR3 spans 11 residues. Here the CDR3 reads CASSTGNTIYF. CDR3 nucleotide sequence: TGTGCCAGTAGCACTGGAAACACCATATATTTT.

This rearrangement joins TRBV19 to TRBJ2-3; 9 positions match TRBD2. V gave up 1 base and J gave up 3 bases; unmatched junction bases: 8. CDR1 LNHDA and CDR2 SQIVND come from the germline V gene (reference sequence). This CDR3 spans 17 amino acids. The CDR3 coding sequence is TGTGCCAGTAGTATAGGAGTAGCGGGAGATAGTACAGATACGCAGTATTTT. Translation: CASSIGVAGDSTDTQYF.

The chain joins TRBV4-1 to TRBJ2-1; 9 bases map to TRBD2. Germline V gene lookup returns CDR1 MGHRA and CDR2 YSYEKL. J gave up 1 base and V 2 bases, and 6 bases lay outside the gene matches. The CDR3 has 17 residues. The CDR3 region is CASSQSVAGVSYNEQFF. The CDR3 DNA reads as TGCGCCAGCAGCCAATCGGTAGCGGGAGTATCCTACAATGAGCAGTTCTTC.

This chain uses TRBV11-2 with TRBJ2-7, with TRBD1 matching over 9 bases. The CDR3 covers 16 residues. Germline values: CDR1 SGHAT, CDR2 FQNNGV. V was clipped by 1 base and J by 5 bases; unmatched bases: 9. The CDR3 here is CASSLGPGTGIDEQYF. The CDR3 region has the DNA TGTGCCAGCAGCTTAGGTCCCGGGACAGGGATCGACGAGCAGTACTTC.

The V call is TRBV11-3, the J call TRBJ2-7, with 8 positions matching TRBD2. J was trimmed by 2 bases and V by 4 bases; bases with no gene match: 10. The CDR3 has 16 residues. Germline V gene lookup returns CDR1 SGHNT and CDR2 YENEEA. CDR3: CASSSPFGRETYEQYF. The CDR3 DNA follows: TGTGCCAGCAGCTCCCCTTTCGGGAGGGAAACCTACGAGCAGTACTTC. Variable domain in full (rest from reference TRBV11-3 and TRBJ2-7): EAGVVQSPRYKIIEKKQPVAFWCNPISGHNTLYWYLQNLGQGPELLIRYENEEAVDDSQLPKDRFSAERLKGVDSTLKIQPAELGDSAVYLCASSSPFGRETYEQYFGPGTRLTVT.

The rearrangement uses TRBV10-3 and TRBJ2-7, with 8 bases matching TRBD1. The germline V gene has CDR1 ENHRY and CDR2 SYGVKD. The junction had 4 bases not matched to a gene; V was cut back by 4 bases and J by 5 bases. The CDR3 totals 13 residues. The CDR3 region has the DNA TGTGCCATCAGTGGACAGGGGACCGACGAGCAGTACGTC. Residues: CAISGQGTDEQYV.

The genes are TRBV4-3 and TRBJ1-2; weak D call: TRBD1 (5 bases). Germline V gene lookup returns CDR1 LGHNA and CDR2 YSLEER. V gave up 3 bases and J gave up 8 bases, with 19 bases separating them. CDR3 length: 15 residues. CDR3 DNA sequence: TGCGCCAGCAGCCAGGGGGGTATCAACAGCCACGGCTACACCTTC. This gives the protein CASSQGGINSHGYTF.

This sequence joins TRBV27 and TRBJ2-2; D gene unclear. Trimming removed 1 base from V and 1 base from J, with 4 bases in between. This CDR3 spans 14 amino acids. The germline V gene encodes CDR1 MNHEY and CDR2 SMNVEV (reference sequence). DNA of the CDR3: TGTGCCAGCAGTTTATTCCAGAACACCGGGGAGCTGTTTTTT. Translated, it gives CASSLFQNTGELFF.

The J gene is TRBJ2-1, the V gene TRBV2; D is unclear. The ends were cut back, 5 bases at V and 9 bases at J, with 11 bases in the middle. The CDR3 length is 12 residues. The V gene's germline CDR1 is SNHLY and CDR2 FYNNEI. DNA of the CDR3: TGTGCCAGCAGTCAGTCTCACACTGAGCAGTTCTTC. Translation gives CASSQSHTEQFF.

The genes are TRBV7-9 and TRBJ2-1; TRBD1 matches at 11 bases. Germline V lookup: CDR1 SEHNR, CDR2 FQNEAQ (reference sequence). Trimming removed 3 bases from V and 10 bases from J; junction bases left unmatched: 5. The CDR3 sequence is 14 residues long. The CDR3 nucleotides read TGTGCCAGCAGCTTGGGACAGGGGGTAGGAGAGCAGTTCTTC. It is translated as CASSLGQGVGEQFF.

V usage is TRBV4-2 and J usage is TRBJ2-5; 7 bases line up with TRBD1. This CDR3 spans 14 amino acids. With 1 base clipped from V and 5 bases from J, the junction kept 4 bases outside the gene matches. The germline CDR1 and CDR2 sequences are LGHNA and YNFKEQ. CDR3 DNA: TGTGCCAGCAGCCAAGGACAGGGCGGGGAGACCCAGTACTTC. The encoded protein is CASSQGQGGETQYF.

This sequence joins TRBV19 and TRBJ2-1; TRBD2 matches 8 bases. CDR1 is LNHDA, CDR2 SQIVND, per germline (reference sequence). The trim removed 3 bases at V and 2 bases at J, leaving 9 bases unmatched. The CDR3 spans 17 residues. CDR3 in amino acids: CASSITTGGGPYNEQFF. The CDR3 DNA reads TGTGCCAGTAGTATCACAACTGGCGGGGGGCCCTACAATGAGCAGTTCTTC.